These T cell receptor beta chains were read from a single sample in a study of blood T cell repertoires in COVID-19. TCRdb's copy holds only in-frame clones and misses some; the assay was immunoSEQ multiplex PCR. The sample consists of approximately 100,000 clones, roughly 87% of them appearing once. Sequences were obtained from peripheral blood. The origin of the receptors is a man between 65 and 79 years old with acute or convalescent COVID-19. Each CDR3 is given with its conserved first and last residue. The order of the fields is clone size, J gene, D gene, V gene, CDR3 length, CDR3 DNA, CDR3 protein. The D gene is left open where the match is weak. Expanded clones get a size class; other rows say once, few or many, or leave the size out.

>-|TRBJ2-6|-|TRBV5-1|16
TGCGCCAGCAGCTTGGAAGGGGATTCGGGGGCCAACGTCCTGACTTTC
CASSLEGDSGANVLTF
>few|TRBJ2-7|-|TRBV6-1|15
TGTGCCAGCAGTAAGGTCCGGGACTTAAACTACGAGCAGTACTTC
CASSKVRDLNYEQYF
>few|TRBJ1-5|TRBD1|TRBV9|15
TGTGCCAGCAGCGTAGGAACCACAGGGGAACAGCCCCAGCATTTT
CASSVGTTGEQPQHF
>-|TRBJ1-6|TRBD1|TRBV19|15
TGTGCCAGTAGGCTGGGACAGGGTTATCGCTCACCCCTCCACTTT
CASRLGQGYRSPLHF
>-|TRBJ1-4|TRBD1|TRBV5-8|15
TGTGCCAGCAGCTTACAGGGGGCAACTAATGAAAAACTGTTTTTT
CASSLQGATNEKLFF
>-|TRBJ1-2|-|TRBV9|14
TGTGCCAGCAGCCATGTGGGAGGGGCCTATGGCTACACCTTC
CASSHVGGAYGYTF
>-|TRBJ2-2|TRBD1|TRBV5-1|15
TGCGCCAGCAGCTTGGCAGGGGGCTTGGCCGGGGAGCTGTTTTTT
CASSLAGGLAGELFF
>-|TRBJ2-2|-|TRBV19|15
TGTGCCAGTAGTCCGAGACCCACTAGCACCGGGGAGCTGTTTTTT
CASSPRPTSTGELFF
>-|TRBJ1-1|-|TRBV9|15
TGTGCCAGCAGCGTAGAAGGGGACTTGAACACTGAAGCTTTCTTT
CASSVEGDLNTEAFF
>once|TRBJ1-4|TRBD1|TRBV14|17
TGTGCCAGCAGCGGGCGGACAGGGAGGGGAACTAATGAAAAACTGTTTTTT
CASSGRTGRGTNEKLFF
>-|TRBJ1-1|TRBD1|TRBV29-1|15
TGCAGCGTGGGGACAGGTAGACACGGGAACACTGAAGCTTTCTTT
CSVGTGRHGNTEAFF
>-|TRBJ2-2|-|TRBV9|13
TGTGCCAGCAGCGTAGTGGGCTCCCAGCAGCTGTTTTTT
CASSVVGSQQLFF
>-|TRBJ2-5|TRBD1|TRBV11-2|16
TGTGCCAGCAGCTTAGCTGTCAGGGGGCGGGGAGAGACCCAGTACTTC
CASSLAVRGRGETQYF
>once|TRBJ1-6|-|TRBV6-5|15
TGTGCCAGCAGGGCGGACGGGGTGGATAATTCACCCCTCCACTTT
CASRADGVDNSPLHF
>-|TRBJ2-7|TRBD2|TRBV7-8|17
TGTGCCAGCAGCTTAGACCAGGCGGGGGGGCTTGTTTACGAGCAGTACTTC
CASSLDQAGGLVYEQYF
>-|TRBJ1-6|TRBD1|TRBV28|16
TGTGCCAGCAGAAGTCCTCAGGGGGCAAATAATTCACCCCTCCACTTT
CASRSPQGANNSPLHF
>-|TRBJ2-2|TRBD1|TRBV5-1|16
TGCGCCAGCAGCCCAAGGCAGGGGGTTAACACCGGGGAGCTGTTTTTT
CASSPRQGVNTGELFF
>-|TRBJ2-3|TRBD2|TRBV5-1|15
TGCGCCAGCAGCTTGGTTAGCGGGGGTACAGATACGCAGTATTTT
CASSLVSGGTDTQYF
>-|TRBJ2-5|TRBD2|TRBV3-1/TRBV3-2|17
TGTGCCAGCAGCCAAGACCTAGCGGGGGGTCTACAAGAGACCCAGTACTTC
CASSQDLAGGLQETQYF
>few|TRBJ2-3|TRBD2|TRBV2|15
TGTGCCAATTCCCGCTACGGGGGGGCCTCAGATACGCAGTATTTT
CANSRYGGASDTQYF
>-|TRBJ1-1|TRBD1|TRBV11-2|14
TGTGCCAGCAGCTCATACTCCGGGACAGGGATTGCTTTCTTT
CASSSYSGTGIAFF
>-|TRBJ2-2|-|TRBV6-5|15
TGTGCCAGCAGTTACTCAGCCTCCCTGAGCGGGGAGCTGTTTTTT
CASSYSASLSGELFF
>-|TRBJ2-3|-|TRBV19|13
TGTGCCAGTAGTATCGGGGGCACAGATACGCAGTATTTT
CASSIGGTDTQYF
>-|TRBJ1-6|-|TRBV21-1|17
TGTGCCAGCAGCATCGGGGGAAAGGGTCCGAAGAATTCACCCCTCCACTTT
CASSIGGKGPKNSPLHF
>-|TRBJ1-6|-|TRBV3-1/TRBV3-2|13
TGTGCCAGCAGCCAAGTACGGGGTTCACCCCTCCACTTT
CASSQVRGSPLHF
>-|TRBJ2-1|-|TRBV2|13
TGTGCCAGCGGCGACAGTTCCTACAATGAGCAGTTCTTC
CASGDSSYNEQFF
>-|TRBJ2-1|-|TRBV5-1|13
TGCGCCAGCAGCCGGGACAAAAACAATGAGCAGTTCTTC
CASSRDKNNEQFF